This T cell receptor beta chain stems from a study of T cell responses to AZD1222 COVID-19 vaccine. Some clones are missing from TCRdb's copy, which holds only in-frame ones; the method was immunoSEQ multiplex PCR. This sample yields nearly 110,000 clones, of which about 92% are seen a single time; 7% to 9% belongs to the top ten. The V gene end was trimmed by 2 bases and the J gene end by 4 bases; junction bases not matched to a gene: 5. The CDR3 contains 16 residues. Germline V lookup: CDR1 SGHNT, CDR2 YENEEA. This TCR was sampled from an adult who received the AZD1222 COVID-19 vaccine. V is TRBV11-3 and J is TRBJ2-2; 9 bases line up with TRBD1. This specimen was peripheral blood, taken 28 days after the second AZD1222 dose. The CDR3 region is CASSLTGTGTTGELFF. The CDR3 DNA follows: TGTGCCAGCAGCTTAACAGGGACAGGGACCACCGGGGAGCTGTTTTTT. The full variable domain, rest sourced from reference TRBV11-3 and TRBJ2-2, is EAGVVQSPRYKIIEKKQPVAFWCNPISGHNTLYWYLQNLGQGPELLIRYENEEAVDDSQLPKDRFSAERLKGVDSTLKIQPAELGDSAVYLCASSLTGTGTTGELFFGEGSRLTVL.